Listed below are T cell receptor beta chains from one sample, sequenced in a study of shared clonotypes between healthy human individuals. Assay used: immunoSEQ multiplex PCR; TCRdb lists only in-frame clones, some missing. Here the sample spans 2 million to 3 million clones, over 85% being singletons. Sequencing was carried out using naive CD4+ T cells from PBMCs. The receptors here all came from a man aged 18 to 30 in good health. Some clones in this sample may be carry-over from other donors' samples. Both conserved end residues are part of each CDR3. Fields, in order: D gene, J gene, CDR3 length, V gene, clone size, CDR3 protein, CDR3 DNA. The D gene is left open where the match is weak. Not every row has a clone size; where given, it reads once, few, many or a size class.

TRBD1 TRBJ1-2 15 TRBV28 - CASSLGDRGTDGYTF TGTGCCAGCAGTTTAGGGGACAGGGGAACGGATGGCTACACCTTC
- TRBJ2-7 18 TRBV4-1 once CASSQARKSGQIDYEQYF TGCGCCAGCAGCCAAGCCCGGAAGTCTGGACAGATAGACTACGAGCAGTACTTC
- TRBJ2-7 11 TRBV5-1 - CASSRSGEQYF TGCGCCAGCAGCCGGTCGGGCGAGCAGTACTTC
- TRBJ2-7 13 TRBV28 few CASSPGTTYEQYF TGTGCCAGCAGCCCCGGGACAACCTACGAGCAGTACTTC
TRBD2 TRBJ2-3 16 TRBV9 - CASSVGRLAGTDTQYF TGTGCCAGCAGCGTAGGAAGGCTAGCGGGGACAGATACGCAGTATTTT
- TRBJ2-2 16 TRBV19 - CAVRGFPSRGTGELFF TGTGCCGTCCGGGGTTTCCCCTCCCGCGGCACCGGGGAGCTGTTTTTT
- TRBJ2-4 15 TRBV2 - CASKGQVGAKNIQYF TGTGCCAGCAAGGGCCAGGTCGGGGCCAAAAACATTCAGTACTTC
- TRBJ1-1 18 TRBV7-2 - CASTTTVRATSLNTEAFF TGTGCCAGCACCACCACTGTCAGGGCCACCAGCTTGAACACTGAAGCTTTCTTT
- TRBJ1-4 13 TRBV5-1 - CASAPSPNEKLFF TGCGCCAGCGCCCCGAGCCCTAATGAAAAACTGTTTTTT
- TRBJ2-7 13 TRBV5-1 - CASSLKERGEQYF TGCGCCAGCAGCTTGAAGGAAAGGGGCGAGCAGTACTTC
- TRBJ1-1 13 TRBV5-1 - CASSLDLDTEAFF TGCGCCAGCAGCTTGGATTTAGACACTGAAGCTTTCTTT
- TRBJ1-2 15 TRBV9 - CASSVAGNYNYGYTF TGTGCCAGCAGCGTAGCCGGGAACTATAACTATGGCTACACCTTC